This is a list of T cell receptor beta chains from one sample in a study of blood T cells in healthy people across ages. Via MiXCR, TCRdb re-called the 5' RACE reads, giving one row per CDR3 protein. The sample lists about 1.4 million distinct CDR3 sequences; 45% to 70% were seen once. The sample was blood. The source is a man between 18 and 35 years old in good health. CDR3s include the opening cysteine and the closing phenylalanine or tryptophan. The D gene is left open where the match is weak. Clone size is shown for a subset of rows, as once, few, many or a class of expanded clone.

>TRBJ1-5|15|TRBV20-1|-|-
CSARNPGDSNQPQHF
TGCAGTGCTAGAAATCCAGGGGATAGCAATCAGCCCCAGCATTTT
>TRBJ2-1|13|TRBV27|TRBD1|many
CASSQGAYNEQFF
TGTGCCAGCTCCCAGGGGGCTTACAATGAGCAGTTCTTC
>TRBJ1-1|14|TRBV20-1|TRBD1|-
CSARVAGGFTEAFF
TGCAGTGCTAGGGTGGCAGGGGGCTTTACTGAAGCTTTCTTT
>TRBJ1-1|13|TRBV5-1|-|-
CASSRDIRTEAFF
TGCGCCAGCAGCCGGGACATTCGGACTGAAGCTTTCTTT
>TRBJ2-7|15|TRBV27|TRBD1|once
CASRQGTGTPYEQYF
TGTGCCAGTAGGCAAGGGACAGGAACACCCTACGAGCAGTACTTC
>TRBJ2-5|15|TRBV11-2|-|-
CASFSGAESGETQYF
TGTGCCAGCTTCTCCGGGGCCGAATCGGGAGAGACCCAGTACTTC
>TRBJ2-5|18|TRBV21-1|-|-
CASSYITSGGAKVETQYF
TGTGCCAGCAGCTATATAACTAGCGGGGGGGCCAAGGTAGAGACCCAGTACTTC
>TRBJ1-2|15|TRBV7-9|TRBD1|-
CASSLAPGQRTGYTF
TGTGCTAGCAGCTTAGCTCCGGGACAGAGGACAGGCTACACCTTC
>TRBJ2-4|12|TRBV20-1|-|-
CSAKYLRNIQYF
TGCAGTGCTAAGTATCTCAGGAACATTCAGTACTTC
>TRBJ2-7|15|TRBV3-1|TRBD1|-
CASSQAGQTTYEQYF
TGTGCCAGCAGCCAAGCGGGACAGACGACCTACGAGCAGTACTTC
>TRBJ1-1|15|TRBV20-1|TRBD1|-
CSAPSPGQAGPEAFF
TGCAGTGCTCCATCCCCCGGACAGGCGGGACCTGAAGCTTTCTTT
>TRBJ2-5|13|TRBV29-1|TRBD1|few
CSVARQGEETQYF
TGCAGCGTTGCACGACAGGGGGAAGAGACCCAGTACTTC
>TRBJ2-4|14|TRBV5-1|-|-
CASSLDGGKNIQYF
TGCGCCAGTAGCTTGGACGGGGGAAAAAACATTCAGTACTTC
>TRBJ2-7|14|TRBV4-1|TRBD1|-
CACSPGTGNYEQYF
TGCGCCTGCAGCCCAGGGACAGGAAACTACGAGCAGTACTTC
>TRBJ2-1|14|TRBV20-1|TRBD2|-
CSAREVAYYGEQFF
TGCAGTGCTCGGGAGGTAGCTTATTACGGTGAGCAGTTCTTC
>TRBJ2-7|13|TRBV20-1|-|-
CSAQDPQTNEQYF
TGCAGTGCTCAGGACCCCCAGACCAACGAGCAGTACTTC
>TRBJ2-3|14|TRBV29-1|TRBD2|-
CSAWTSAGKSTQYF
TGCAGCGCTTGGACTAGCGCGGGGAAGTCGACGCAGTATTTT
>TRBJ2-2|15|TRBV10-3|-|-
CAISVTLRGTGELFF
TGTGCCATCAGTGTAACCCTACGTGGCACCGGGGAGCTGTTTTTT
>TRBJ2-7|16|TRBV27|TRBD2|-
CASSIEAGGPVYEQYF
TGTGCCAGCAGTATCGAAGCGGGAGGGCCCGTTTACGAGCAGTACTTC
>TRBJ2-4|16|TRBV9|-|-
CASSHPEGIAKNIQYF
TGTGCCAGCAGCCACCCCGAGGGGATAGCCAAAAACATTCAGTACTTC
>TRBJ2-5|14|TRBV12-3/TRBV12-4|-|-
CASSFGGPAETQYF
TGTGCCAGCAGTTTCGGGGGTCCGGCGGAGACCCAGTACTTC
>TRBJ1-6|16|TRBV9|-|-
CASSVGGGSYNSPLHF
TGTGCCAGCAGCGTAGGCGGAGGCTCCTATAATTCACCCCTCCACTTT
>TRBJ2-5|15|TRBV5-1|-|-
CASSLEPGGLETQYF
TGCGCCAGCAGCTTGGAGCCAGGCGGGCTCGAGACCCAGTACTTC
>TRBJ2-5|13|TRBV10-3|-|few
CAISWTVEETQYF
TGTGCCATCAGCTGGACAGTAGAAGAGACCCAGTACTTC
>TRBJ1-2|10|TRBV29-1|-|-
CSVGLGGYTF
TGCAGCGTTGGGCTGGGTGGCTACACCTTC
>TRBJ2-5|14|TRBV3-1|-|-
CASSQQPDYREQYF
TGTGCCAGCAGCCAGCAGCCGGATTATCGAGAGCAGTACTTC
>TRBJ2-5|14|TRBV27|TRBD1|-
CASSIWTGAGEQYF
TGTGCCAGCAGTATATGGACAGGGGCAGGGGAGCAGTACTTC
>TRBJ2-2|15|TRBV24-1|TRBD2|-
CATGAGTRGTGELFF
TGTGCCACCGGGGCCGGGACTAGGGGCACCGGGGAGCTGTTTTTT
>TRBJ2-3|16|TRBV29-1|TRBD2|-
CSVDLGGLAGTDTQYF
TGCAGCGTTGATCTTGGTGGACTAGCGGGCACAGATACGCAGTATTTT
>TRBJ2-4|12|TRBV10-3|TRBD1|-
CAISAGGNEQYF
TGTGCCATCAGTGCAGGGGGCAATGAGCAGTACTTC
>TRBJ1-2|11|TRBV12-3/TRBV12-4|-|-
CASSSRERHTF
TGTGCCAGCAGTTCTCGAGAGAGGCACACCTTC
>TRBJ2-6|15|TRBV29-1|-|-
CSVERGGVGANVLTF
TGCAGCGTTGAACGAGGAGGGGTTGGGGCCAACGTCCTGACTTTC
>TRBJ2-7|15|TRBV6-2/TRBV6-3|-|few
CASRNPTASAYEQYF
TGTGCCAGCAGAAATCCCACTGCCTCGGCCTACGAGCAGTACTTC
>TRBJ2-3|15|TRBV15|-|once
CATSTNRASTDTQYF
TGTGCCACCAGCACAAACAGGGCTAGCACAGATACGCAGTATTTT
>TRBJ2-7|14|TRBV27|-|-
CASRSNGDSYEQYF
TGTGCCAGCAGAAGCAACGGGGACTCCTACGAGCAGTACTTC
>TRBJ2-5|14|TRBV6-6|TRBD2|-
CASRLTSGQETQYF
TGTGCCAGCAGGCTTACTAGCGGACAAGAGACCCAGTACTTC
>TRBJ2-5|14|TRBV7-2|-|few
CASRKQADQETQYF
TGTGCCAGCAGAAAACAAGCGGACCAAGAGACCCAGTACTTC
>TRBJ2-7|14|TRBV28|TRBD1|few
CASQTGTGSYEQYF
TGTGCCAGTCAAACCGGGACAGGCTCCTACGAGCAGTACTTC
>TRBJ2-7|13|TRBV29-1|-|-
CSVEQGQSYEQYF
TGCAGCGTTGAGCAGGGGCAGTCCTACGAGCAGTACTTC
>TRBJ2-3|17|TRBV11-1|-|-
CASSKHASGLFIDTQYF
TGTGCCAGCAGCAAGCACGCGTCGGGACTGTTTATAGATACGCAGTATTTT
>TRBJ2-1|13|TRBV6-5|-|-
CASSYPGENEQFF
TGTGCCAGCAGTTATCCCGGGGAGAATGAGCAGTTCTTC
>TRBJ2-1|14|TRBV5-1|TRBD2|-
CATGWRLADNEQFF
TGCGCCACTGGGTGGAGGCTAGCGGACAATGAGCAGTTCTTC
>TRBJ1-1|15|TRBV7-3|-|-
CASSSGQRLSTEAFF
TGTGCCAGCAGCTCCGGACAAAGGTTGAGCACTGAAGCTTTCTTT
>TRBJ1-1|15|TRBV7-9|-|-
CASSLAQGERAEAFF
TGTGCCAGCAGCTTAGCTCAAGGGGAACGGGCTGAAGCTTTCTTT
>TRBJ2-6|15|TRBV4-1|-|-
CASSQDQGGANVLTF
TGCGCCAGCAGCCAAGATCAAGGGGGGGCCAACGTCCTGACTTTC
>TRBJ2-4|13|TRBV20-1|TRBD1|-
CSARGDSHETQYF
TGCAGTGCTAGAGGGGACAGCCACGAGACCCAGTACTTT
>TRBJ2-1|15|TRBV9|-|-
CASSVAVGGSYEQFF
TGTGCCAGCAGCGTAGCTGTCGGAGGGAGTTATGAGCAGTTCTTC
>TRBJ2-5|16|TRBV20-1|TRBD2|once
CSASSLLADRQETQYF
TGCAGTGCTAGTTCCTTACTAGCGGATCGTCAAGAGACCCAGTACTTC
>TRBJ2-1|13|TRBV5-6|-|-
CASRPDSWNEQFF
TGTGCCAGCAGACCTGACAGCTGGAATGAGCAGTTCTTC
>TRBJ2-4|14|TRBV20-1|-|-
CSARGGGAKNIQYF
TGCAGTGCTAGAGGTGGAGGTGCCAAAAACATTCAGTACTTC
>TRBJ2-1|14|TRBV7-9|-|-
CASTPRSLYNEQFF
TGTGCCAGCACCCCCAGGTCCCTTTACAATGAGCAGTTCTTC
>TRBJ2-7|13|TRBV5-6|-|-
CASSWFPQYEQYF
TGTGCCAGCAGCTGGTTCCCCCAGTACGAGCAGTACTTC
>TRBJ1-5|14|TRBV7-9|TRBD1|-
CASRSQGDNQPQHF
TGTGCCAGCAGGTCACAGGGGGACAATCAGCCCCAGCATTTT
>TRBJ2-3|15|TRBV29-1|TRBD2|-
CSARRGGVSTDTQYF
TGCAGTGCTAGGCGCGGGGGGGTCAGCACAGATACGCAGTATTTT
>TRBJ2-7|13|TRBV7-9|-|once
CASSLKEPYEQYF
TGTGCCAGCAGCTTGAAGGAACCCTACGAGCAGTACTTC
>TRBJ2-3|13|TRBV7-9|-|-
CASSLPGLDTQYF
TGTGCCAGCAGCTTACCCGGACTAGATACGCAGTATTTT
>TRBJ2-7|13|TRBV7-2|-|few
CASLGAEAYEQYF
TGTGCCAGCCTGGGGGCAGAAGCCTACGAGCAGTACTTC
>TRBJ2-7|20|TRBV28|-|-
CASSSPIGSGFRSVPYEQYF
TGTGCCAGCAGTTCGCCCATAGGATCAGGTTTTCGGTCGGTGCCTTACGAGCAGTACTTC
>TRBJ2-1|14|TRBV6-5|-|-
CASSPLDLGNEQFF
TGTGCCAGCAGTCCGCTCGACTTGGGGAATGAGCAGTTCTTC